Sequencing of this T cell receptor beta chain was carried out in a study of shared clonotypes between healthy human individuals. Regarding the study as a whole: Estimated richness values were generally larger in naive subsets than in memory subsets.

Points on this clone: Its antigen is as yet unknown. The same CDR3 arises from other DNA sequences in this sample as well.

Using immunoSEQ multiplex PCR, the repertoire was profiled, and TCRdb retains in-frame clones only, with some absent. The table shows around 1.5 million clones, with 95% to 99% occurring only once. The CDR3 is 15 residues long. Deletions cut 3 bases from V and 9 bases from J, with 18 bases between. Germline V gene sequence: CDR1 KGHSH, CDR2 LQKENI. Naive CD4+ cells were CD45RA-selected; the remaining cells were memory. What was sequenced was naive CD4+ T cells sorted from blood. Indicated subset: CD45RA+ positively selected. This chain links TRBV18 with TRBJ2-1, with D perhaps matching TRBD2 (5 bases). The TCR was taken from a man aged 25-45 years in good health. The CDR3 DNA sequence: TGTGCCAGCTCACCGCCCGGGCCTAGCTCTGGTGAGCAGTTCTTC. It yields the protein CASSPPGPSSGEQFF. Drawing the rest from reference TRBV18 and TRBJ2-1, the complete variable domain is NAGVMQNPRHLVRRRGQEARLRCSPMKGHSHVYWYRQLPEEGLKFMVYLQKENIIDESGMPKERFSAEFPKEGPSILRIQQVVRGDSAAYFCASSPPGPSSGEQFFGPGTRLTVL.